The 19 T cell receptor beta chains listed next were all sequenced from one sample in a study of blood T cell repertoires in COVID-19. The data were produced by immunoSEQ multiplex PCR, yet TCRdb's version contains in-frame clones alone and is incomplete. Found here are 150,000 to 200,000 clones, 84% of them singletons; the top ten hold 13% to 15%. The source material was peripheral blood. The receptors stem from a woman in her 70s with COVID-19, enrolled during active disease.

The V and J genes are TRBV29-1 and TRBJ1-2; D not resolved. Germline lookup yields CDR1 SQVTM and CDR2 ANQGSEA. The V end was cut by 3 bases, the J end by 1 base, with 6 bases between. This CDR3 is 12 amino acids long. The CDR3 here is CSVEEVNYGYTF. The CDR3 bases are TGCAGCGTTGAGGAGGTTAACTATGGCTACACCTTC.

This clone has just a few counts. The CDR3 DNA sequence: TGTGCCTGGAGTGTGAGGCAGGGGGTTGGAGATACGCAGTATTTT. As protein: CAWSVRQGVGDTQYF. This sequence joins TRBV30 and TRBJ2-3; 7 nucleotides line up with TRBD1. The junction had 8 bases not matched to a gene; V was cut back by 0 bases and J by 5 bases. The CDR3 covers 15 residues. Germline V gene sequence: CDR1 GTSNPN, CDR2 SVGIG (reference sequence).

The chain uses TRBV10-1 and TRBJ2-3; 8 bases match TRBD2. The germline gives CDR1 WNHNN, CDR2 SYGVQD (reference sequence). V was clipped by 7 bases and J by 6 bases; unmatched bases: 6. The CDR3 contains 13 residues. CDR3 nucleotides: TGCGCCAGCACCCCGGGAGGGGATGATACGCAGTATTTT. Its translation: CASTPGGDDTQYF.

The CDR3 sequence: CASSLASQETQYF. The CDR3 DNA sequence: TGTGCCAGCAGCTTGGCCAGCCAAGAGACCCAGTACTTC. The gene calls are TRBV7-3 and TRBJ2-5; no definite D call. CDR1 and CDR2 from the germline V gene are SGHTA and FQGTGA. The CDR3 sequence is 13 residues long. V shed 3 bases and J shed 1 base, with 6 bases lying between them.

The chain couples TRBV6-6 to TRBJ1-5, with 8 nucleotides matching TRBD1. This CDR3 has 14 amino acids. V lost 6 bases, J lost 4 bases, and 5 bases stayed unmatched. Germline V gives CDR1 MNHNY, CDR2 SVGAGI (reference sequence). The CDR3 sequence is CASSLGTGNQPQHF. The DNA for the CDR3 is TGTGCCAGCAGCTTAGGGACAGGTAATCAGCCCCAGCATTTT.

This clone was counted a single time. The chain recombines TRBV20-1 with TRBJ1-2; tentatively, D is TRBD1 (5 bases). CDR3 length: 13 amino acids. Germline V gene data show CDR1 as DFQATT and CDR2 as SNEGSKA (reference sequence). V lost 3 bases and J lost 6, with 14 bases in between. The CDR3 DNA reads TGCAGTGCTAGTGGACCAGGGAGGAATGGCTACACCTTC. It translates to CSASGPGRNGYTF.

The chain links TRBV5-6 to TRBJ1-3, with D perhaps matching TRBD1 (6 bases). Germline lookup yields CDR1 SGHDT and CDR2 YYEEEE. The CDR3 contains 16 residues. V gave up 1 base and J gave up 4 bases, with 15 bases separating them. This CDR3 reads CASSLRGRTVGNTIYF. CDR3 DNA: TGTGCCAGCAGCTTGCGGGGTAGGACAGTGGGAAACACCATATATTTT.

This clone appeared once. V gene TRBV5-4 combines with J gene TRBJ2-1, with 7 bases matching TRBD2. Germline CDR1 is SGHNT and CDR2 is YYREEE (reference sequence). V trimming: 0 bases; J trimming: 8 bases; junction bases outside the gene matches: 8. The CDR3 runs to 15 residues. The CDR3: CASSLAGLAGYEQFF. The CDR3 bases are TGTGCCAGCAGCTTGGCAGGGTTAGCGGGTTATGAGCAGTTCTTC.

The CDR3, as DNA: TGCAGCGCGGGTTTACAGGGGACGACCCAGTACTTC. Protein product: CSAGLQGTTQYF. V and J are TRBV29-1 and TRBJ2-5; 7 nucleotides match TRBD1. This CDR3 spans 12 amino acids. With 7 bases clipped from V and 7 bases from J, the junction kept 9 bases outside the gene matches. The germline CDR1 and CDR2 sequences are SQVTM and ANQGSEA.

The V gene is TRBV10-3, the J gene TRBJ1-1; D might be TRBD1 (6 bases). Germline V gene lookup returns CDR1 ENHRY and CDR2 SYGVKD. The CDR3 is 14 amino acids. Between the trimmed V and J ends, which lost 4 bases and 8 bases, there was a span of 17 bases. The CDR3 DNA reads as TGTGCCATCAGTGCCCTGGACAGCAACCAGGAAGCTTTCTTT. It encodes CAISALDSNQEAFF.

CDR3 residues: CSVEDLLYGKAFF. Here the CDR3 DNA reads TGCAGCGTTGAAGATTTGCTCTACGGTAAAGCTTTCTTT. The chain joins TRBV29-1 to TRBJ1-1; D gene ambiguous. In germline, CDR1 is SQVTM, CDR2 ANQGSEA. The CDR3 totals 13 residues. Deletions cut 0 bases from V and 9 bases from J, with 14 bases between. The full variable domain, rest sourced from reference TRBV29-1 and TRBJ1-1, is SAVISQKPSRDICQRGTSLTIQCQVDSQVTMMFWYRQQPGQSLTLIATANQGSEATYESGFVIDKFPISRPNLTFSTLTVSNMSPEDSSIYLCSVEDLLYGKAFFGQGTRLTVV.

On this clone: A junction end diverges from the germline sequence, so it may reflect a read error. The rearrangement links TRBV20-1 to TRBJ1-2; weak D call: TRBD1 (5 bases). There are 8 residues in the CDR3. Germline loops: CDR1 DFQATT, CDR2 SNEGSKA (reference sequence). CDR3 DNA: TGCAGTGCTAGAGGTGGACACTTC. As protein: CSARGGHF.

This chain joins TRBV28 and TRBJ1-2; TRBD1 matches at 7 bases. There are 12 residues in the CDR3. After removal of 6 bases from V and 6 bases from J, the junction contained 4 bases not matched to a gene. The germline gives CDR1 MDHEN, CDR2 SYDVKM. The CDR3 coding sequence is TGTGCCAGCAGAACAGGGGACCATGGCTACACCTTC. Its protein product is CASRTGDHGYTF.

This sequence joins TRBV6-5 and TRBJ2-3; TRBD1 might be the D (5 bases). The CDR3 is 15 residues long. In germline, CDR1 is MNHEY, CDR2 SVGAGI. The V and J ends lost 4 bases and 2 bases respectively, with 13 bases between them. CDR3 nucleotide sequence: TGTGCCAGCAGTTCGGCGACAGCCCCCACAGATACGCAGTATTTT. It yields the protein CASSSATAPTDTQYF.

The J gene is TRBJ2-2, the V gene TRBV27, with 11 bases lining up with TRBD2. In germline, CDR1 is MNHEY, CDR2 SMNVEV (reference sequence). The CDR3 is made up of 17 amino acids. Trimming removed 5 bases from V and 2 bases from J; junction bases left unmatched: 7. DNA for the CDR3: TGTGCCAGCAGTCCTACTCTAGCGGGAGGAAACACCGGGGAGCTGTTTTTT. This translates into CASSPTLAGGNTGELFF.

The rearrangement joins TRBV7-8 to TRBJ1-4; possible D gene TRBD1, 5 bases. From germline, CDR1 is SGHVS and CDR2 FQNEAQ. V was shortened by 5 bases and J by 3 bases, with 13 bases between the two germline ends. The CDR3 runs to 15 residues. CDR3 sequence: CASSLLGGPNEKLFF. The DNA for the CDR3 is TGTGCCAGCAGCCTGTTGGGGGGTCCTAATGAAAAACTGTTTTTT.

The CDR3: CAWAGQDREKLFF. The DNA of the CDR3 is TGTGCCTGGGCGGGGCAGGATCGTGAAAAACTGTTTTTT. The chain joins TRBV30 to TRBJ1-4, with D tentatively TRBD1 (5 bases). The CDR3 covers 13 residues. Germline V gives CDR1 GTSNPN, CDR2 SVGIG (reference sequence). The V and J ends lost 5 bases and 7 bases respectively, with 14 bases between them.

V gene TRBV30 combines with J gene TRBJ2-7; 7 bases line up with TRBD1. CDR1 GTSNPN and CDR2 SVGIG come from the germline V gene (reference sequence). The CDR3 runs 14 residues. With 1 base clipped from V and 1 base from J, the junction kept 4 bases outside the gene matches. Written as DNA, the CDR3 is TGTGCCTGGAGTGCTGACAGGGTGTCCTACGAGCAGTACTTC. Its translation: CAWSADRVSYEQYF. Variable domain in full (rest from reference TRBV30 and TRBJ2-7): SQTIHQWPATLVQPVGSPLSLECTVEGTSNPNLYWYRQAAGRGLQLLFYSVGIGQISSEVPQNLSASRPQDRQFILSSKKLLLSDSGFYLCAWSADRVSYEQYFGPGTRLTVT.

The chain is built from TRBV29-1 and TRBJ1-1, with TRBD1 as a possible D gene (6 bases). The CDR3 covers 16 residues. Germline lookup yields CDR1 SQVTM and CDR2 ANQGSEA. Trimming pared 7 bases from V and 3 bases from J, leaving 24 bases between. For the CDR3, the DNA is TGCAGCGCTACCGGGAGGGGGGGACCCAGGGACACTGAAGCTTTCTTT. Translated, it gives CSATGRGGPRDTEAFF.